This entry lists 13 T cell receptor beta chains sequenced from one sample in a study of spatial heterogeneity in lung cancer. This sample's time point: sample taken at primary tumor resection. TCRdb analysed the 5' RACE reads with MiXCR anew, one entry per CDR3 protein. The sample consists of tens of thousands of distinct CDR3 sequences, roughly 13% of them appearing once. The sequencing here drew on PBMCs, taken at surgery. Receptors were obtained from a male donor with early-stage non-small cell lung cancer.

This chain links TRBV7-2 with TRBJ2-7; D not certain. From germline, CDR1 is SGHTA and CDR2 FQGNSA. The length of the CDR3 is 15 residues. V lost 4 bases, J lost 0 bases, and 13 bases lay in between. DNA for the CDR3: TGTGCCAGCAGCTCCTGGACGGAAGTCTCCTACGAGCAGTACTTC. Amino acid sequence: CASSSWTEVSYEQYF.

This clonotype was detected a few times. The V and J genes are TRBV20-1 and TRBJ1-2, with 9 bases identical to TRBD1. The CDR3 is made up of 14 amino acids. Trimming removed 1 base from V and 6 bases from J; junction bases left unmatched: 6. Germline V CDR1 and CDR2: DFQATT, SNEGSKA (reference sequence). The CDR3 DNA follows: TGCAGTGCTAGAGCAACAGGGGGCTCGGATGGCTACACCTTC. Translated: CSARATGGSDGYTF.

In its sample, this clonotype was seen a few times. The V call is TRBV9, the J call TRBJ2-1; D gene uncertain. This CDR3 is 13 amino acids long. In germline, CDR1 is SGDLS, CDR2 YYNGEE. With 1 base removed from V and 1 base from J, the gap between germline ends came to 3 bases. The CDR3 region has the DNA TGTGCCAGCAGCGTACAGTCCTACAATGAGCAGTTCTTC. This gives the protein CASSVQSYNEQFF.

This clonotype was found a few times. The rearrangement joins TRBV7-8 to TRBJ2-1, with a possible D match to TRBD2 (6 bases). Germline V gives CDR1 SGHVS, CDR2 FQNEAQ. CDR3 length: 16 amino acids. V was trimmed by 5 bases and J by 8 bases, leaving 22 bases between them. This CDR3 is CASSRWRANNADEQFF. The CDR3 region has the DNA TGTGCCAGCAGCAGATGGAGGGCCAATAACGCGGATGAGCAGTTCTTC.

This clonotype came up many times. The chain carries TRBV9 and TRBJ2-1; the D gene is possibly TRBD2 (6 bases). The germline CDR1 and CDR2 sequences are SGDLS and YYNGEE. Trimming took off 2 bases at V and 10 bases at J, with 13 bases between the two ends. This CDR3 region has 13 residues. Written as DNA, the CDR3 is TGTGCCAGCAGCGTTGGGACTGGTTGGGAGCAGTTCTTC. Its translation is CASSVGTGWEQFF.

This clonotype was found many times. The chain combines TRBV28 with TRBJ1-1, with D possibly matching TRBD1 (5 bases). Germline V gene lookup returns CDR1 MDHEN and CDR2 SYDVKM. The germline V and J ends were trimmed by 7 bases and 6 bases, with 15 bases remaining between them. The CDR3 sequence is 13 residues long. CDR3 residues: CASIMGQGSEAFF. The CDR3 nucleotides read TGTGCCAGCATCATGGGGCAGGGCTCTGAAGCTTTCTTT.

The table lists this clonotype with many counts. This rearrangement joins TRBV28 to TRBJ1-2; D is ambiguous. CDR3 length equals 14 residues. The V end was cut by 4 bases, the J end by 4 bases, with 13 bases between. CDR1 and CDR2 (germline): MDHEN, SYDVKM. The CDR3 nucleotides are TGTGCCAGCAGTTACTCGGGCAGTATCTATGGCTACACCTTC. This translates into CASSYSGSIYGYTF.

This clonotype was seen only a few times. The chain is built from TRBV7-9 and TRBJ2-6; D is tentatively TRBD1 or TRBD2 (5 bases each). This CDR3 contains 20 residues. Trimming pared 5 bases from V and 0 bases from J, leaving 23 bases between. Germline CDR1 reads SEHNR; CDR2 reads FQNEAQ (reference sequence). The CDR3 reads CASSQRGGLLPSSGANVLTF. The CDR3 region has the DNA TGTGCCAGCAGCCAGAGGGGCGGGTTGCTCCCCTCCTCTGGGGCCAACGTCCTGACTTTC.

The chain links TRBV7-2 to TRBJ1-3, with unresolved D. V shed 5 bases and J shed 0 bases, with 8 bases lying between them. The CDR3 loop spans 14 amino acids. Germline V gene lookup returns CDR1 SGHTA and CDR2 FQGNSA. The CDR3 loop is CASSELFSGNTIYF. DNA for the CDR3: TGTGCCAGCAGCGAATTGTTCTCTGGAAACACCATATATTTT.

This clonotype was observed at least ten times. The chain joins TRBV11-2 to TRBJ2-5; weak D call: TRBD1 (6 bases). This CDR3 region has 15 residues. CDR1 and CDR2 from the germline V gene are SGHAT and FQNNGV. V lost 5 bases to trimming and J lost 2 bases, with 15 bases between them. The CDR3 bases are TGTGCCAGCAGCAAAGACACAGGGACACAAGAGACCCAGTACTTC. It is translated as CASSKDTGTQETQYF.

The chain couples TRBV2 to TRBJ2-7, with a tentative D call TRBD1 (5 bases). Germline V gene data show CDR1 as SNHLY and CDR2 as FYNNEI. The CDR3 has 15 residues. V was shortened by 7 bases and J by 4 bases, with 20 bases between the two germline ends. The CDR3 reads CASTVTLRDRYEQYF. CDR3 DNA sequence: TGTGCCAGCACCGTAACGCTCAGGGATAGGTACGAGCAGTACTTC.

This chain joins TRBV3-1 and TRBJ2-7; possible D gene TRBD2, 7 bases. The CDR3 loop spans 14 amino acids. CDR1 and CDR2 from the germline V gene are LGHDT and YNNKEL (reference sequence). V lost 4 bases, J lost 2 bases, and 12 bases lay in between. The CDR3 is CASSPWGGTYEQYF. The CDR3 DNA sequence: TGTGCCAGCAGCCCTTGGGGGGGCACCTACGAGCAGTACTTC.

This clonotype came up a few times. V is TRBV7-6 and J is TRBJ1-4; D might be TRBD1 (6 bases). The CDR3 consists of 16 residues. V shed 0 bases and J shed 7 bases, with 15 bases lying between them. Germline CDR1 and CDR2: SGHVS and FNYEAQ. The CDR3 region has the DNA TGTGCCAGCAGCTTAGCGCTGGGGGGGCTCGGTGAAAAACTGTTTTTT. Its translation: CASSLALGGLGEKLFF.